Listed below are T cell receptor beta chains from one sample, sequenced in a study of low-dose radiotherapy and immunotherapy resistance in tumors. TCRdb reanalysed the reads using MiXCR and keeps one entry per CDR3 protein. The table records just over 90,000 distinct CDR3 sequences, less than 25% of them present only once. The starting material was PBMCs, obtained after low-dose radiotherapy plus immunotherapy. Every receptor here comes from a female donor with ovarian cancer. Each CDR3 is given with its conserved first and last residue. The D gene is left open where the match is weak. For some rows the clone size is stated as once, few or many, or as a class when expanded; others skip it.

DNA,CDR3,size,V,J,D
TGTGCCAGCAGCGTCAGACAGGGGGCTGGTAATGAAAAACTGTTTTTT,CASSVRQGAGNEKLFF,.,TRBV9,TRBJ1-4,TRBD1
TGTGCCAGCAACATCCCGGGACAGGGGTATGGCTACACCTTC,CASNIPGQGYGYTF,many,TRBV28,TRBJ1-2,TRBD1
TGCGCCAGCAGCCCTAGCGGGGTCTCCTACAATGAGCAGTTCTTC,CASSPSGVSYNEQFF,.,TRBV5-1,TRBJ2-1,TRBD2
TGTGCCAGCAGCTCAAGCGGGATTGAGACCCAGTACTTC,CASSSSGIETQYF,many,TRBV14,TRBJ2-5,TRBD2
TGTGCCAGCAGTCGTCCCCACATAACTAGCGGGCGGTCCTACGAGCAGTACTTC,CASSRPHITSGRSYEQYF,medium-sized,TRBV28,TRBJ2-7,TRBD2
TGTGCCAGCAGTTTCCAAACAGGGGGAAATGAGCAGTTCTTC,CASSFQTGGNEQFF,many,TRBV12-3/TRBV12-4,TRBJ2-1,TRBD1
TGTGCCAGTAGTCCTAGAGGAGGAGGCCCTTACGAGCAGTACTTC,CASSPRGGGPYEQYF,many,TRBV19,TRBJ2-7,.
TGTGCCAGCAGCTTGACCGGCCCGGAGACCCAGTACTTC,CASSLTGPETQYF,many,TRBV5-6,TRBJ2-5,.
TGTGCCAGCAGTTACTCCAGGGATCTGGTTTCACCCCTCCACTTT,CASSYSRDLVSPLHF,many,TRBV6-5,TRBJ1-6,.
TGTGCCAGCAGCACCGGGACTAAGCAGTTCTTC,CASSTGTKQFF,.,TRBV7-9,TRBJ2-1,TRBD2
TGCGCCAGCAGCTCGTCTAGCGGGGGTTCCGAGCAGTACTTC,CASSSSSGGSEQYF,many,TRBV5-1,TRBJ2-7,TRBD2
TGTGCCAGCAGTTACTCGACTGGCAGGGCAATGAACACTGAAGCTTTCTTT,CASSYSTGRAMNTEAFF,.,TRBV6-5,TRBJ1-1,.
TGTGCCAGTAGTTCCCGGGTAAATCAGCCCCAGCATTTT,CASSSRVNQPQHF,many,TRBV19,TRBJ1-5,.
TGTGCCAGCAGTCCTACTAGATCCTACGAGCAGTACTTC,CASSPTRSYEQYF,.,TRBV6-6,TRBJ2-7,.
TGCAGTGCCAGGAGGGCTCAGGCGTACAATGAGCAGTTCTTC,CSARRAQAYNEQFF,.,TRBV20-1,TRBJ2-1,.
TGCGCCAGCAGCCTCGACAGGGTAGGACAGCCCCAGCATTTT,CASSLDRVGQPQHF,many,TRBV4-3,TRBJ1-5,TRBD1
TGTGCCAGCAGTGCCACTAGCGGGAGTGCAGATACGCAGTATTTT,CASSATSGSADTQYF,many,TRBV6-2/TRBV6-3,TRBJ2-3,TRBD2
TGTGCCAGTAGTATAGTTTCGACTAGCGGGAGGAACGAGCAGTACTTC,CASSIVSTSGRNEQYF,few,TRBV19,TRBJ2-7,TRBD2
TGTGCCAGCAGCCAGGGCCTTTTAACCGGGGAGCTGTTTTTT,CASSQGLLTGELFF,many,TRBV7-3,TRBJ2-2,.
TGTGCCAGCAGCTCCGTGGGGAGCTACGAGCAGTACTTC,CASSSVGSYEQYF,many,TRBV7-9,TRBJ2-7,.
TGTGCCACCAGTGACCGTACTAGCGGGAGGGGCACAGATACGCAGTATTTT,CATSDRTSGRGTDTQYF,.,TRBV24-1,TRBJ2-3,TRBD2
TGTGCCAGCAGTTACTACGTCCAGAACACTGAAGCTTTCTTT,CASSYYVQNTEAFF,many,TRBV6-2/TRBV6-3,TRBJ1-1,.
TGTGCCAGCAGTTTGCGTAGCGGATACAATGAGCAGTTCTTC,CASSLRSGYNEQFF,many,TRBV6-2/TRBV6-3,TRBJ2-1,.
TGTGCCAGCAGTGCCCGACAGGGAGGAAAACTGTTTTTT,CASSARQGGKLFF,many,TRBV6-2/TRBV6-3,TRBJ1-4,TRBD1
TGCGCCAGCAGCACAGGACTAGCGGGAGCGACTGAGCAGTTCTTC,CASSTGLAGATEQFF,.,TRBV5-1,TRBJ2-1,TRBD2
TGTGCCAGCAGTTTCCCGGGGGGGGGGACTCAGTACTTC,CASSFPGGGTQYF,many,TRBV28,TRBJ2-7,TRBD2
TGTGCCAGCAGTGGGCGACAGGGCCACACTGAAGCTTTCTTT,CASSGRQGHTEAFF,many,TRBV2,TRBJ1-1,TRBD1
TGCGCCAGCAGCCAAGAATGGAGCGAGGAAGAGACCCAGTACTTC,CASSQEWSEEETQYF,.,TRBV4-3,TRBJ2-5,.
TGTGCCAGCAGCTTAGCCTTGTCCGGGGATGGAGGCTACACCTTC,CASSLALSGDGGYTF,many,TRBV7-9,TRBJ1-2,.
TGTGCCAGCAGGAACCCCTTAGCGGGGGGGCCCGGGGCGGGAAATGAGCAGTTCTTC,CASRNPLAGGPGAGNEQFF,many,TRBV6-2/TRBV6-3,TRBJ2-1,TRBD2
TGTGCCAGTCGCGCGGGTGGCGGCGGGGAGACCCAGTACTTC,CASRAGGGGETQYF,many,TRBV19,TRBJ2-5,.
TGTGCCTGGAGTGTGATTCCACTATCCGGCTACACCTTC,CAWSVIPLSGYTF,many,TRBV30,TRBJ1-2,.
TGTGCCAGCAGTCGGACTCCTGGGGGCGCCGCTTTCTTT,CASSRTPGGAAFF,.,TRBV3-1,TRBJ1-1,.
TGTGCCAGCAGTTCTGGGACCGTCTATGGCTACACCTTC,CASSSGTVYGYTF,many,TRBV5-5,TRBJ1-2,.
TGTGCCAGCAGCGGGGTGACTAGTGTCAATGAGCAGTTCTTC,CASSGVTSVNEQFF,many,TRBV9,TRBJ2-1,.
TGCGCCAGCAGCCAAGAGTGGGAGAACACCGGGGAGCTGTTTTTT,CASSQEWENTGELFF,many,TRBV4-1,TRBJ2-2,.
TGCGCCAGCAGCGGTTACAGAGCGGCCGCAGATACGCAGTATTTT,CASSGYRAAADTQYF,many,TRBV5-1,TRBJ2-3,.